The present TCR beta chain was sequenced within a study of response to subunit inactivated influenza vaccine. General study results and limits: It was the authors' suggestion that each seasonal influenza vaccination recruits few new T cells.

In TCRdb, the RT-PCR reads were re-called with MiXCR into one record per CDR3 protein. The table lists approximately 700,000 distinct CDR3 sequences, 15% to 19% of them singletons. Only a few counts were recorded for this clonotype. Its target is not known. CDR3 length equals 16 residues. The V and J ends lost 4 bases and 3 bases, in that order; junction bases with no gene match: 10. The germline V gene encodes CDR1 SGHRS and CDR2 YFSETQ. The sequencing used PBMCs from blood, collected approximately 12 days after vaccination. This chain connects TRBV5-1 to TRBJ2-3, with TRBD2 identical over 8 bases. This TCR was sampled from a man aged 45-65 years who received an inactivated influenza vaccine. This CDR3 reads CASSEPGGYGTDTQYF. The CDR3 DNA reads TGCGCCAGCAGCGAACCGGGGGGGTATGGAACAGATACGCAGTATTTT.